This entry features one T cell receptor beta chain sequence. Trimming took off 2 bases at V and 2 bases at J, with 10 bases between the two ends. CDR3 length: 15 residues. CDR1 is MDHEN and CDR2 is SYDVKM in the germline V gene. For the second PCR, which ran for about 7 to 11 cycles, a sample-barcoded 5' primer and a J-beta primer mix were used. TCRdb re-called the 5' RACE reads through MiXCR, storing one row per CDR3 protein. This table holds approximately 730,000 distinct CDR3 sequences, approximately 53% found once. The data were obtained in a study of blood T cells in healthy people across ages. The chain joins TRBV28 to TRBJ1-5; TRBD1 is a possible D gene (6 bases). The sequence was collected from an elderly man in good health. The sample comprised blood. CDR3 protein: CASSLRQARNQPQHF. Written as DNA, the CDR3 is TGTGCCAGCAGTTTAAGACAGGCGCGCAATCAGCCCCAGCATTTT.